These T cell receptor beta chains were read from a single sample in a study of persistence of HIV-infected CD4 T cells. Their antigens remain unidentified. Only in-frame clones appear in the TCRdb table, and some are missing; sequencing was by immunoSEQ multiplex PCR. The profile shows some 37,000 clones, 82% of them singletons. Source: cultured CD4+ T cells from PBMCs, taken from a patient who received antiretroviral therapy. The receptors shown here come from an adult with HIV. The donor label of this sample is uncertain. Both conserved end residues are part of each CDR3. A D gene is named only where the DNA matches it firmly. The listing skips clone size in some rows; elsewhere it reads once, few, many or a size class.

j_call: TRBJ1-2
v_call: TRBV27
clone_size: -
d_call: -
cdr3_nt: TGTGCCAGCAGTCGTACCCCCGTTTATGGCTACACCTTC
cdr3_aa: CASSRTPVYGYTF

j_call: TRBJ1-1
v_call: TRBV15
clone_size: -
d_call: TRBD1
cdr3_nt: TGTGCCACCAGACGATCACAGGGGGTTGGGACTGAAGCTTTCTTT
cdr3_aa: CATRRSQGVGTEAFF

j_call: TRBJ1-5
v_call: TRBV7-6
clone_size: -
d_call: -
cdr3_nt: TGTGCCAGCAGCTCCCAGGAAAATCAGCCCCAGCATTTT
cdr3_aa: CASSSQENQPQHF

j_call: TRBJ1-2
v_call: TRBV12-5
clone_size: -
d_call: -
cdr3_nt: TGTGCTAGTGGTTCCGACAGTATCTCTGGCTACACCTTC
cdr3_aa: CASGSDSISGYTF

j_call: TRBJ2-4
v_call: TRBV6-1
clone_size: once
d_call: -
cdr3_nt: TGTGCCAGCAGTCCCGGACTCCTAGCCAAAAACATTCAGTACTTC
cdr3_aa: CASSPGLLAKNIQYF

j_call: TRBJ1-4
v_call: TRBV5-1
clone_size: -
d_call: -
cdr3_nt: TGCGCCAGCAGCTCTCAGTCAACTAATGAAAAACTGTTTTTT
cdr3_aa: CASSSQSTNEKLFF

j_call: TRBJ2-5
v_call: TRBV2
clone_size: -
d_call: TRBD2
cdr3_nt: TGTGCCAGCTGCCCAGCGGGGGGGCCTGGGGAGACCCAGTACTTC
cdr3_aa: CASCPAGGPGETQYF

j_call: TRBJ2-1
v_call: TRBV9
clone_size: -
d_call: TRBD2
cdr3_nt: TGTGCCAGCAGCGTCAGACCTGCTAGCGGGGTTTACAATGAGCAGTTCTTC
cdr3_aa: CASSVRPASGVYNEQFF

j_call: TRBJ1-3
v_call: TRBV5-1
clone_size: -
d_call: -
cdr3_nt: TGCGCCAGCAGATCAGGGCTCACTGGAAACACCATATATTTT
cdr3_aa: CASRSGLTGNTIYF

j_call: TRBJ1-4
v_call: TRBV2
clone_size: once
d_call: -
cdr3_nt: TGTGCCAGCACCTGGGGCCACCGGGACGAAAAACTGTTTTTT
cdr3_aa: CASTWGHRDEKLFF

j_call: TRBJ2-6
v_call: TRBV19
clone_size: -
d_call: TRBD1
cdr3_nt: TGTGCCAGTAGTCCAGGGGGCGCCGGGGCCAACGTCCTGACTTTC
cdr3_aa: CASSPGGAGANVLTF

j_call: TRBJ2-5
v_call: TRBV7-2
clone_size: -
d_call: -
cdr3_nt: TGTGCCAGCAGCGTTAGCGTCGGGGAGACCCAGTACTTC
cdr3_aa: CASSVSVGETQYF

j_call: TRBJ1-5
v_call: TRBV2
clone_size: -
d_call: TRBD1
cdr3_nt: TGTGCCAGCAGTCTGACAGGGTACCAGCCCCAGCATTTT
cdr3_aa: CASSLTGYQPQHF

j_call: TRBJ1-3
v_call: TRBV3-1/TRBV3-2
clone_size: -
d_call: -
cdr3_nt: TGTGCCAGCAGCCCCGAGGGAGACACCATATATTTT
cdr3_aa: CASSPEGDTIYF

j_call: TRBJ2-6
v_call: TRBV4-1
clone_size: -
d_call: -
cdr3_nt: TGCGCCAGCAGCCAAGATTGGGACGGGGCCAACGTCCTGACTTTC
cdr3_aa: CASSQDWDGANVLTF

j_call: TRBJ1-1
v_call: TRBV21-1
clone_size: -
d_call: -
cdr3_nt: TGTGCCAGCAGCAAAGCGCAAGGACAGGCAGAACATGGTGAAGCTTTCTTT
cdr3_aa: CASSKAQGQAEHGEAFF

j_call: TRBJ2-7
v_call: TRBV28
clone_size: -
d_call: TRBD1
cdr3_nt: TGTGCCAGCATCCCCGGGACAGGGTCCTACGAGCAGTACTTC
cdr3_aa: CASIPGTGSYEQYF

j_call: TRBJ2-1
v_call: TRBV30
clone_size: -
d_call: -
cdr3_nt: TGTGCCTCCCTGATCAGCCGGAGCGAGCAGTTCTTC
cdr3_aa: CASLISRSEQFF

j_call: TRBJ2-2
v_call: TRBV12-3/TRBV12-4
clone_size: -
d_call: -
cdr3_nt: TGTGCCAGCAGTCCCCAGGCCACCGGGGAGCTGTTTTTT
cdr3_aa: CASSPQATGELFF

j_call: TRBJ2-7
v_call: TRBV5-8
clone_size: -
d_call: -
cdr3_nt: TGTGCCAGCAGGCGTACAGGAAACTACGAGCAGTACTTC
cdr3_aa: CASRRTGNYEQYF

j_call: TRBJ2-3
v_call: TRBV13
clone_size: few
d_call: TRBD2
cdr3_nt: TGTGCCAGCAGCTGGTCTAGCGGGGGGGCCCCAGATACGCAGTATTTT
cdr3_aa: CASSWSSGGAPDTQYF

j_call: TRBJ2-7
v_call: TRBV19
clone_size: -
d_call: -
cdr3_nt: TGTGCCAGTAGTATGGGGTCGGGTGAGCAGTACTTC
cdr3_aa: CASSMGSGEQYF

j_call: TRBJ1-1
v_call: TRBV28
clone_size: -
d_call: TRBD1
cdr3_nt: TGTGCCAGCAGTTCCCTCACAGGGGGCGGCGTTGAAGCTTTCTTT
cdr3_aa: CASSSLTGGGVEAFF

j_call: TRBJ2-3
v_call: TRBV27
clone_size: -
d_call: -
cdr3_nt: TGTGCCAGCAAAACTCAATATCTAGGGGGGCGCACAGATACGCAGTATTTT
cdr3_aa: CASKTQYLGGRTDTQYF

j_call: TRBJ1-2
v_call: TRBV12-3/TRBV12-4
clone_size: -
d_call: -
cdr3_nt: TGTGCCAGCAGTTTAGACAGCTATGGCTACACCTTC
cdr3_aa: CASSLDSYGYTF

j_call: TRBJ2-7
v_call: TRBV2
clone_size: few
d_call: TRBD1
cdr3_nt: TGTGCCAGCAGTTCACGGACAGGAAACGAGCAGTACTTC
cdr3_aa: CASSSRTGNEQYF

j_call: TRBJ1-6
v_call: TRBV4-1
clone_size: -
d_call: TRBD1
cdr3_nt: TGCGCCAGCAGCCCAGGACAGGGCAATCTTCTTAATTCACCCCTCCACTTT
cdr3_aa: CASSPGQGNLLNSPLHF

j_call: TRBJ1-1
v_call: TRBV5-4
clone_size: -
d_call: -
cdr3_nt: TGTGCCAGCAGCTTGGCCGGCGGGGCTGAAGCTTTCTTT
cdr3_aa: CASSLAGGAEAFF

j_call: TRBJ2-3
v_call: TRBV19
clone_size: -
d_call: -
cdr3_nt: TGTGCCAGTAGTTTCGGACTGGTCGACGGCACAGATACGCAGTATTTT
cdr3_aa: CASSFGLVDGTDTQYF

j_call: TRBJ1-2
v_call: TRBV7-8
clone_size: -
d_call: TRBD1
cdr3_nt: TGTGCCAGCAGCTTAGCGCGGACAGGGGAGAGGTATGGCTACACCTTC
cdr3_aa: CASSLARTGERYGYTF

j_call: TRBJ1-2
v_call: TRBV9
clone_size: -
d_call: -
cdr3_nt: TGTGCCAGCAGCGCCACCCTCGACAGATCCGCTAACTATGGCTACACCTTC
cdr3_aa: CASSATLDRSANYGYTF

j_call: TRBJ1-2
v_call: TRBV5-5
clone_size: few
d_call: TRBD1
cdr3_nt: TGTGCCAGCAGCTTGTCAGGGGGCGCAGATGGCTACACCTTC
cdr3_aa: CASSLSGGADGYTF

j_call: TRBJ2-1
v_call: TRBV30
clone_size: -
d_call: TRBD2
cdr3_nt: TGTGCCTGGGACAGCGGACTAGCGGGGGGAATCGATGAGCAGTTCTTC
cdr3_aa: CAWDSGLAGGIDEQFF

j_call: TRBJ1-5
v_call: TRBV5-8
clone_size: -
d_call: -
cdr3_nt: TGTGCCAGCACCCCCGGGACGGTCTGGTCTCAGCCCCAGCATTTT
cdr3_aa: CASTPGTVWSQPQHF

j_call: TRBJ2-1
v_call: TRBV7-2
clone_size: -
d_call: -
cdr3_nt: TGTGCCAGCAGTGCCAACTTCTACAATGAGCAGTTCTTC
cdr3_aa: CASSANFYNEQFF

j_call: TRBJ2-1
v_call: TRBV24-1
clone_size: few
d_call: -
cdr3_nt: TGTGCCACCAGTGATCTAATCTCCGGGACAGAGCAGTTCTTC
cdr3_aa: CATSDLISGTEQFF

j_call: TRBJ1-2
v_call: TRBV14
clone_size: -
d_call: -
cdr3_nt: TGTGCCAGCAGCCAAGATATTAGGCCGCCCACCTTC
cdr3_aa: CASSQDIRPPTF

j_call: TRBJ2-7
v_call: TRBV6-5
clone_size: -
d_call: -
cdr3_nt: TGTGCCAGCAGTTACCACGGAGCAGCGAATTCCTACGAGCAGTACTTC
cdr3_aa: CASSYHGAANSYEQYF

j_call: TRBJ2-1
v_call: TRBV5-4
clone_size: -
d_call: TRBD2
cdr3_nt: TGTGCCAGCAGCCCCGGACTAGCGGGCTACAATGAGCAGTTCTTC
cdr3_aa: CASSPGLAGYNEQFF

j_call: TRBJ1-1
v_call: TRBV19
clone_size: -
d_call: -
cdr3_nt: TGTGCCAGTAGTATCGGTCGCGGGAGGGTCACTGAAGCTTTCTTT
cdr3_aa: CASSIGRGRVTEAFF

j_call: TRBJ1-1
v_call: TRBV9
clone_size: -
d_call: -
cdr3_nt: TGTGCCAGCAGCGTAGCTATGGGCAGAAACACTGAAGCTTTCTTT
cdr3_aa: CASSVAMGRNTEAFF

j_call: TRBJ1-1
v_call: TRBV9
clone_size: -
d_call: TRBD1
cdr3_nt: TGTGCCAGCAGCTTTGGACAGGGGCCTATGAACACTGAAGCTTTCTTT
cdr3_aa: CASSFGQGPMNTEAFF

j_call: TRBJ1-1
v_call: TRBV10-1
clone_size: once
d_call: -
cdr3_nt: TGCGCCAGCAGTGACGACCGTAACACTGAAGCTTTCTTT
cdr3_aa: CASSDDRNTEAFF

j_call: TRBJ1-2
v_call: TRBV10-3
clone_size: -
d_call: -
cdr3_nt: TGTGCCATCAGTGAGTTGGGGGACGGTGGCTACACCTTC
cdr3_aa: CAISELGDGGYTF

j_call: TRBJ1-1
v_call: TRBV6-5
clone_size: -
d_call: TRBD1
cdr3_nt: TGTGCCAGCAGGCTGAAGCAGGGGGCGGAAGCTTTCTTT
cdr3_aa: CASRLKQGAEAFF

j_call: TRBJ2-5
v_call: TRBV2
clone_size: -
d_call: -
cdr3_nt: TGTGCCAGCAGCGTACGGAAGGTTCCGGAGACCCAGTACTTC
cdr3_aa: CASSVRKVPETQYF

j_call: TRBJ1-2
v_call: TRBV19
clone_size: -
d_call: -
cdr3_nt: TGTGCCAGTAACGGGGAGTTACTATACGGCTACACCTTC
cdr3_aa: CASNGELLYGYTF

j_call: TRBJ1-1
v_call: TRBV6-5
clone_size: -
d_call: -
cdr3_nt: TGTGCCAGCACCACCGGGACAATGAACACTGAAGCTTTCTTT
cdr3_aa: CASTTGTMNTEAFF

j_call: TRBJ1-6
v_call: TRBV9
clone_size: few
d_call: -
cdr3_nt: TGTGCCAGCAGCTCCTGGGATAATTCACCCCTCCACTTT
cdr3_aa: CASSSWDNSPLHF

j_call: TRBJ1-5
v_call: TRBV10-1
clone_size: -
d_call: -
cdr3_nt: TGCGCCACCCAGAACCATAGCAATCAGCCCCAGCATTTT
cdr3_aa: CATQNHSNQPQHF

j_call: TRBJ2-1
v_call: TRBV24-1
clone_size: -
d_call: -
cdr3_nt: TGTGCCACCAGCCAACGGGGGGCCCAAAGGAATGAGCAGTTCTTC
cdr3_aa: CATSQRGAQRNEQFF

j_call: TRBJ2-5
v_call: TRBV7-9
clone_size: -
d_call: -
cdr3_nt: TGTGCCAGCAGCTTTAGCCCCGGCTCACAAGAGACCCAGTACTTC
cdr3_aa: CASSFSPGSQETQYF

j_call: TRBJ1-5
v_call: TRBV12-2
clone_size: -
d_call: -
cdr3_nt: TGTGCAAGTCGCCCCGAGAATCAGCCCCAGCATTTT
cdr3_aa: CASRPENQPQHF

j_call: TRBJ1-1
v_call: TRBV5-1
clone_size: -
d_call: TRBD1
cdr3_nt: TGCGCCAGCAGCTTGGGGAGGACAGGGGCTAACACTGAAGCTTTCTTT
cdr3_aa: CASSLGRTGANTEAFF

j_call: TRBJ1-1
v_call: TRBV5-1
clone_size: few
d_call: -
cdr3_nt: TGCGCCAGCCAGGAGGGGGGCGCGGGGAACACTGAAGCTTTCTTT
cdr3_aa: CASQEGGAGNTEAFF

j_call: TRBJ2-3
v_call: TRBV29-1
clone_size: -
d_call: TRBD2
cdr3_nt: TGCAGCGTCGGGACTAGCGGGGGTGCAGATACGCAGTATTTT
cdr3_aa: CSVGTSGGADTQYF

j_call: TRBJ2-7
v_call: TRBV30
clone_size: -
d_call: -
cdr3_nt: TGTGCCTGGACCGACTGGGCAAGCGAGCAGTACTTC
cdr3_aa: CAWTDWASEQYF

j_call: TRBJ1-2
v_call: TRBV9
clone_size: once
d_call: -
cdr3_nt: TGTGCCAGCAGCGTAGTGGAGGGGATTGGCTACACCTTC
cdr3_aa: CASSVVEGIGYTF